This is a list of T cell receptor beta chains from one sample in a study of PD-1 blockade in classical Hodgkin lymphoma. Using immunoSEQ multiplex PCR, the repertoire was profiled, and TCRdb retains in-frame clones only, with some absent. The sample consists of under 100,000 clones, roughly 88% of them appearing once. The sequences come from peripheral blood mononuclear cells (PBMCs), collected at baseline. The source is a human donor with classical Hodgkin lymphoma. CDR3s include the opening cysteine and the closing phenylalanine or tryptophan. Each record gives: V gene, CDR3 protein.

V gene: TRBV15; CDR3 protein: CATSPQRGRSYEQYF
V gene: TRBV27; CDR3 protein: CASSLRRLTDTQYF
V gene: TRBV19; CDR3 protein: CASSMGRNTEAFF
V gene: TRBV29-1; CDR3 protein: CSVEREGTEAFF
V gene: TRBV5-1; CDR3 protein: CASSGRLADNEQFF
V gene: TRBV7-9; CDR3 protein: CASSYPRTGNYGYTF
V gene: TRBV5-1; CDR3 protein: CASSLRERSGELFF
V gene: TRBV7-8; CDR3 protein: CASSLGGEEQFF
V gene: TRBV6-1; CDR3 protein: CASSEVGTNTQYF
V gene: TRBV10-3; CDR3 protein: CAIRTGANEKLFF
V gene: TRBV28; CDR3 protein: CASNKATSYEQYF
V gene: TRBV28; CDR3 protein: CASSLSGQYQPQHF
V gene: TRBV30; CDR3 protein: CAWSVQGRDTQYF